The 18 T cell receptor beta chains presented below share a single source sample, sequenced in a study of neurological immune-mediated disorders. TCRdb called the 5' RACE reads again in MiXCR, with one record for every CDR3 protein. The profile covers around 80,000 distinct CDR3 sequences, with over 9% appearing a single time and about 1.7% taken by the ten largest. The sample was PBMCs. All receptors come from a man aged 35-49 years in good health.

This clonotype showed up many times. The CDR3 reads CASSSIGLNEQFF. The CDR3 DNA is TGTGCCAGCAGTAGTATTGGGCTAAATGAGCAGTTCTTC. V and J are TRBV12-3 or TRBV12-4 and TRBJ2-1; D gene uncertain. V was shortened by 5 bases and J by 7 bases, with 12 bases between the two germline ends. The CDR3 sequence is 13 residues long.

This clonotype was detected ten times or more. This chain uses TRBV10-3 with TRBJ2-1; 12 bases map to TRBD2. The V gene end was trimmed by 11 bases and the J gene end by 9 bases; junction bases not matched to a gene: 8. The CDR3 length is 13 residues. Per the germline V gene, CDR1 is ENHRY and CDR2 is SYGVKD. DNA of the CDR3: TGTGCCTCTACCCTAGCGGGGGGGAGTGAGCAGTTCTTC. This sequence encodes CASTLAGGSEQFF.

This clonotype came up many times. V usage is TRBV6-5 and J usage is TRBJ1-5; D unresolved. Germline-derived CDR1 and CDR2 are MNHEY and SVGAGI. The CDR3 length is 12 residues. V was clipped by 6 bases and J by 5 bases, with 8 bases between them. CDR3 region: CASSRPYQPQHF. The CDR3 nucleotides are TGTGCCAGCAGCCGCCCGTATCAGCCCCAGCATTTT.

The table lists this clonotype with many counts. The J gene is TRBJ2-6, the V gene TRBV7-2; 7 positions agree with TRBD1. Trimming at V came to 5 bases and at J to 2 bases, leaving 24 bases not matched to a gene. This CDR3 spans 22 amino acids. Per the germline V gene, CDR1 is SGHTA and CDR2 is FQGNSA. CDR3 nucleotide sequence: TGTGCCAGCAGCGCTCGAGGTTCGGGACAGAGTCAAGGTCTGGCTGGGGCCAACGTCCTGACTTTC. Its protein is CASSARGSGQSQGLAGANVLTF.

This clonotype was detected ten times or more. The chain couples TRBV11-2 to TRBJ2-7; weak D call: TRBD2 (5 bases). The ends were cut back, 5 bases at V and 6 bases at J, with 14 bases in the middle. Germline V gives CDR1 SGHAT, CDR2 FQNNGV. CDR3 size: 13 residues. CDR3 coding DNA: TGTGCCAGCAGCCCCGGGGATTTAGGCGAGCAGTACTTC. It codes for CASSPGDLGEQYF.

In this sample, this clonotype turned up many times. V and J are TRBV20-1 and TRBJ2-1; D might be TRBD2 (6 bases). With 5 bases removed from V and 7 bases from J, the gap between germline ends came to 15 bases. Germline CDR1 is DFQATT and CDR2 is SNEGSKA (reference sequence). The CDR3 consists of 13 residues. The CDR3 nucleotides read TGCAGTGCTTCACCGCGACTAGGGAATGAGCAGTTCTTC. Its translation: CSASPRLGNEQFF.

Ten or more counts support this clonotype. This chain joins TRBV24-1 and TRBJ2-7; 9 positions agree with TRBD2. CDR1 is KGHDR and CDR2 is SFDVKD in the germline V gene. The CDR3 has 16 residues. V shed 2 bases and J 6 bases; nucleotides not matched to a gene: 10. This CDR3 reads CATSDSMTSGLFEQYF. CDR3 coding DNA: TGTGCCACCAGTGATTCCATGACTAGCGGTCTTTTCGAGCAGTACTTC.

This clonotype was detected many times. The gene calls are TRBV20-1 and TRBJ2-1; 9 bases are a match to TRBD2. CDR3 size: 15 residues. Germline V gene sequence: CDR1 DFQATT, CDR2 SNEGSKA (reference sequence). The V segment lost 0 bases and the J segment 10 bases; nucleotides outside the gene matches: 10. The CDR3 is CSARDPASGVGEQFF. The CDR3 DNA sequence: TGCAGTGCTAGAGATCCGGCTAGCGGGGTTGGGGAGCAGTTCTTC.

This clonotype was seen at least ten times. This chain uses TRBV27 with TRBJ2-7; possibly TRBD1 or TRBD2 for D (6 bases each). Trimming removed 3 bases from V and 1 base from J, with 10 bases in between. CDR1 MNHEY and CDR2 SMNVEV come from the germline V gene (reference sequence). This CDR3 spans 14 amino acids. The CDR3 sequence is CASSFGGTSYEQYF. CDR3 nucleotides: TGTGCCAGCAGTTTCGGGGGCACTTCCTACGAGCAGTACTTC.

This clonotype was seen ten or more times. The rearrangement uses TRBV7-2 and TRBJ1-1; D remains unclear. Germline V lookup: CDR1 SGHTA, CDR2 FQGNSA. The ends were cut back, 2 bases at V and 2 bases at J, with 12 bases in the middle. This CDR3 has 15 amino acids. The DNA for the CDR3 is TGTGCCAGCAGCTTATTGACGAGAGGAAACACTGAAGCTTTCTTT. Translated: CASSLLTRGNTEAFF.

This clonotype came up a few times. The J gene is TRBJ2-7, the V gene TRBV12-3 or TRBV12-4; D is undetermined. V lost 0 bases and J lost 3, with 6 bases in between. This CDR3 region has 13 residues. The CDR3 loop is CASSLAPYYEQYF. Here the CDR3 DNA reads TGTGCCAGCAGTTTAGCGCCGTACTACGAGCAGTACTTC.

This clonotype has ten or more counts. The chain recombines TRBV7-9 with TRBJ2-1; D gene ambiguous. There are 17 residues in the CDR3. V was shortened by 4 bases and J by 0 bases, with 16 bases between the two germline ends. Germline V gives CDR1 SEHNR, CDR2 FQNEAQ (reference sequence). This CDR3 is CASSSLTPRSSYNEQFF. The CDR3 nucleotides are TGTGCCAGCAGCTCGCTAACCCCCAGAAGCTCCTACAATGAGCAGTTCTTC.

This clonotype was found many times. The chain uses TRBV7-3 and TRBJ2-6; D remains ambiguous. The CDR3 totals 17 residues. Germline V gene sequence: CDR1 SGHTA, CDR2 FQGTGA. Trimming pared 4 bases from V and 0 bases from J, leaving 13 bases between. Here the CDR3 DNA reads TGTGCCAGCAGCTCATCCAGGCATCCCTCTGGGGCCAACGTCCTGACTTTC. It specifies CASSSSRHPSGANVLTF.

In its sample, this clonotype was seen many times. The gene calls are TRBV29-1 and TRBJ2-7; 10 bases line up with TRBD2. The CDR3 consists of 14 residues. With 4 bases clipped from V and 3 bases from J, the junction kept 6 bases outside the gene matches. The germline gives CDR1 SQVTM, CDR2 ANQGSEA. The CDR3 DNA reads TGCAGCGTTGTAGGGCTAGCGGGAGTCTACGAGCAGTACTTC. Residues: CSVVGLAGVYEQYF.

Ten or more counts support this clonotype. The chain combines TRBV12-3 or TRBV12-4 with TRBJ2-6; D gene ambiguous. The CDR3 totals 13 residues. V gave up 6 bases and J gave up 0 bases, with 3 bases separating them. DNA for the CDR3: TGTGCCAGCAGAATCTCTGGGGCCAACGTCCTGACTTTC. It codes for CASRISGANVLTF.

This clonotype was seen ten or more times. The rearrangement uses TRBV9 and TRBJ2-7; tentatively, D is TRBD1 (6 bases). V was clipped by 3 bases and J by 3 bases, with 16 bases between them. Germline values: CDR1 SGDLS, CDR2 YYNGEE. This CDR3 region has 15 residues. CDR3 amino acids: CASSASQAGVYEQYF. The CDR3 DNA reads as TGTGCCAGCAGCGCCTCCCAGGCAGGGGTCTACGAGCAGTACTTC.

This clonotype occurred many times. The chain joins TRBV3-1 to TRBJ2-2; D gene ambiguous. V lost 3 bases, J lost 2 bases, and 7 bases lay in between. The germline V gene encodes CDR1 LGHDT and CDR2 YNNKEL (reference sequence). CDR3 length: 14 residues. CDR3 DNA sequence: TGTGCCAGCAGCCAGAGCGCCAACACCGGGGAGCTGTTTTTT. Its protein product is CASSQSANTGELFF.

The chain combines TRBV24-1 with TRBJ2-3; D possibly uses TRBD1 or TRBD2 (5 bases each). Germline V CDR1 and CDR2: KGHDR, SFDVKD. V was trimmed by 5 bases and J by 2 bases, leaving 10 bases between them. This CDR3 comprises 14 residues. CDR3 coding DNA: TGTGCCACCAGTGGGGGACCATTCACAGATACGCAGTATTTT. The encoded protein is CATSGGPFTDTQYF.